Described below is a single T cell receptor beta chain sequence and its context. The data stem from a study of technical replicates of blood from several donors. Trimming stripped 1 base from V and 2 bases from J, with 15 bases between. Germline loops: CDR1 MGHRA, CDR2 YSYEKL. The CDR3 sequence is 16 residues long. Produced via immunoSEQ multiplex PCR; TCRdb's table is partial and in-frame only. There are about 70,000 clones in the sample; 95% to 98% occur only once, and around 0.22% lies in the top ten. This sequence was found in a human donor in good health. The genes are TRBV4-1 and TRBJ2-7; no reliable D call. Sequenced input: T cells isolated from PBMCs. The CDR3 reads CASSQGVHAEAYEQYF. CDR3 in DNA: TGCGCCAGCAGCCAAGGTGTCCACGCCGAGGCCTACGAGCAGTACTTC.